This record looks at one T cell receptor (beta chain) sequence and its context. Antigen: not known. After removal of 4 bases from V and 2 bases from J, the junction contained 7 bases not matched to a gene. Germline V lookup: CDR1 GTSNPN, CDR2 SVGIG (reference sequence). This CDR3 contains 18 residues. The sample is drawn from a study of T-cell memory formation after mild COVID-19. On the study more broadly: Each donor largely had its own TCR clusters.

Study-level points and caveats: Contracting clones from day 15 to 85 showed balanced CD4/CD8; later expanders favored CD4+. Nothing showed for sure that second-wave clones peaking on day 37 were SARS-CoV-2 specific.

Amplification by 5'RACE using constant-segment primers produced TCR alpha and TCR beta cDNA libraries that carried sample barcodes and UMIs. TCRdb re-called the 5' RACE reads with MiXCR, one entry per CDR3 protein. The repertoire consists of about 600,000 distinct CDR3 sequences, with 20% to 25% occurring once and the leading ten covering approximately 8.4%. Sequences were obtained from PBMCs or a T cell subset sorted from them (not recorded which). The TCR originated in an adult woman who had mild COVID-19 (a few samples of this study predate the infection). Cell type and time point are not known. The chain combines TRBV30 with TRBJ2-6; the match to TRBD2 covers 14 bases. CDR3: CAWNRGTSGSAGANVLTF. CDR3 nucleotides: TGTGCCTGGAACCGGGGGACTAGCGGGAGTGCTGGGGCCAACGTCCTGACTTTC.